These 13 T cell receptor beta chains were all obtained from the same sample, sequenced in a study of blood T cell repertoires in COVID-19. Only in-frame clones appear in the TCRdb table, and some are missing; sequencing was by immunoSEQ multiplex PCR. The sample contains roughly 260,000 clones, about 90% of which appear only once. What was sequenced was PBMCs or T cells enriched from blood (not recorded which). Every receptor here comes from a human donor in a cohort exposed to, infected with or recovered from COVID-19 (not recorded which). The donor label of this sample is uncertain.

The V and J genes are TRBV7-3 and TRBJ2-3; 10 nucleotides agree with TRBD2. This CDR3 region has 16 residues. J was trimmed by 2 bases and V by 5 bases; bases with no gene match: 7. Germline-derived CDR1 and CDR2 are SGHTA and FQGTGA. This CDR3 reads CASSPYSGGPTDTQYF. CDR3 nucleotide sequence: TGTGCCAGCAGCCCCTATAGCGGGGGGCCCACAGATACGCAGTATTTT. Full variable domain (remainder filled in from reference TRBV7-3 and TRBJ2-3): GAGVSQTPSNKVTEKGKYVELRCDPISGHTALYWYRQSLGQGPEFLIYFQGTGAADDSGLPNDRFFAVRPEGSVSTLKIQRTERGDSAVYLCASSPYSGGPTDTQYFGPGTRLTVL.

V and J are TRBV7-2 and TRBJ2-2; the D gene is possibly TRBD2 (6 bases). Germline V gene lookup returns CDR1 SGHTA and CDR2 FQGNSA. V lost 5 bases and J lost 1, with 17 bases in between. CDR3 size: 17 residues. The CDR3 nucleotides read TGTGCCAGCAGCGGTGGGACTGACCTCAGGAACACCGGGGAGCTGTTTTTT. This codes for CASSGGTDLRNTGELFF. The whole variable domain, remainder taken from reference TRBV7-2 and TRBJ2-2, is GAGVSQSPSNKVTEKGKDVELRCDPISGHTALYWYRQSLGQGLEFLIYFQGNSAPDKSGLPSDRFSAERTGGSVSTLTIQRTQQEDSAVYLCASSGGTDLRNTGELFFGEGSRLTVL.

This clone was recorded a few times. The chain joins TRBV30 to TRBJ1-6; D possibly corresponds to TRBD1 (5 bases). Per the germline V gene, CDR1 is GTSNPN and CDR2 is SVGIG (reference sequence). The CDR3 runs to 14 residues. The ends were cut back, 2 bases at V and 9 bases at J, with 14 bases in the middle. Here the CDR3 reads CAWSPRGGGSPLHF. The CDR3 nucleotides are TGTGCCTGGAGTCCTAGGGGAGGAGGTTCACCCCTCCACTTT.

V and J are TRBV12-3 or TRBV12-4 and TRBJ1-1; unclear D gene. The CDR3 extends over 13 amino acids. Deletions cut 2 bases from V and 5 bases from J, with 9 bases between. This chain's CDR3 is CASSLRRVTEAFF. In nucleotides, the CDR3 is TGTGCCAGCAGTTTAAGGCGGGTTACTGAAGCTTTCTTT.

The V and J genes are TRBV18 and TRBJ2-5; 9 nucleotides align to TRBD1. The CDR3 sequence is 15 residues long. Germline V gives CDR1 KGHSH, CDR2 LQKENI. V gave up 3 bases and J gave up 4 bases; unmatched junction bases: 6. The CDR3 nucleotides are TGTGCCAGCTCACCTCGGACAGGGGAGTCAGAGACCCAGTACTTC. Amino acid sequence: CASSPRTGESETQYF. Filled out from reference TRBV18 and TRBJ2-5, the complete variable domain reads NAGVMQNPRHLVRRRGQEARLRCSPMKGHSHVYWYRQLPEEGLKFMVYLQKENIIDESGMPKERFSAEFPKEGPSILRIQQVVRGDSAAYFCASSPRTGESETQYFGPGTRLLVL.

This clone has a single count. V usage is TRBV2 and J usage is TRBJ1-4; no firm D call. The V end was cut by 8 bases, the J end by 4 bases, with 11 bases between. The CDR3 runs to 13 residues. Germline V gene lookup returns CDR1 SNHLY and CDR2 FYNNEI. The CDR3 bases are TGTGCCAGCGTATGGTACTATAATGAAAAACTGTTTTTT. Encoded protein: CASVWYYNEKLFF.

The chain's CDR3 is CASSPTQGSGGETQYF. In DNA form, the CDR3 reads TGTGCCAGCAGTCCGACACAGGGGAGCGGAGGAGAGACCCAGTACTTC. The rearrangement links TRBV6-6 to TRBJ2-5; 7 bases agree with TRBD1. CDR1 and CDR2 (germline): MNHNY, SVGAGI (reference sequence). CDR3 length: 16 residues. V lost 5 bases and J lost 4; bases outside the gene matches: 13.

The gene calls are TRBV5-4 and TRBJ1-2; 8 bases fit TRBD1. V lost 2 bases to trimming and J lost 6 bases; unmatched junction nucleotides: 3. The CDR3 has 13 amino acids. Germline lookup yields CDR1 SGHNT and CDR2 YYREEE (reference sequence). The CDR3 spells CASSFTGGNGYTF. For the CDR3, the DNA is TGTGCCAGCAGCTTCACAGGGGGTAATGGCTACACCTTC.

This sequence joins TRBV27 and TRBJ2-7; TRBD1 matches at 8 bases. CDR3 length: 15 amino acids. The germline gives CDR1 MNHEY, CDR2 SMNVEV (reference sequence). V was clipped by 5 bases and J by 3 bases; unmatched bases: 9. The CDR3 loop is CASSVGTGGNYEQYF. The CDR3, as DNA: TGTGCCAGCAGTGTGGGGACAGGAGGGAACTACGAGCAGTACTTC.

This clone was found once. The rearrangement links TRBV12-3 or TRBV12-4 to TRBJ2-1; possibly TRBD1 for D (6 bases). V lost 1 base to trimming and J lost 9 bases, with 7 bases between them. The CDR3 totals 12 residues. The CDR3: CASSLEGGEQFF. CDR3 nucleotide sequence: TGTGCCAGCAGTTTAGAAGGGGGTGAGCAGTTCTTC.

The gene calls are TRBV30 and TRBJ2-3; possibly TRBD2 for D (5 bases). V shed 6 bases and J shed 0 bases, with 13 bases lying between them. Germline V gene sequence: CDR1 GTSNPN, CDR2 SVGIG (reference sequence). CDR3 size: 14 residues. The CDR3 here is CACLDGGSTDTQYF. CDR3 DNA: TGTGCCTGCCTCGACGGAGGAAGCACAGATACGCAGTATTTT.

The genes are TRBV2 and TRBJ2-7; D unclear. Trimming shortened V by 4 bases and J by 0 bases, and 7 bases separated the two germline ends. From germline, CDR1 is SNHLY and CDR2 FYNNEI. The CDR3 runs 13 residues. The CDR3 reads CASSGHDSYEQYF. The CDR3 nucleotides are TGTGCCAGCAGTGGACACGACTCCTACGAGCAGTACTTC.

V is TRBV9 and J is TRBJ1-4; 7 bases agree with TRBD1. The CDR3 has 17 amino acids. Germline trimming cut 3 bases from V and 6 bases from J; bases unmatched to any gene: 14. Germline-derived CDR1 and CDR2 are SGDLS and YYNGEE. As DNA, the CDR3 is TGTGCCAGCAGCGCCCCTGGGGGGACAGCTAAGGATGAAAAACTGTTTTTT. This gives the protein CASSAPGGTAKDEKLFF.